These 11 T cell receptor beta chains came from one sample sequenced in a study of T cell responses to AZD1222 COVID-19 vaccine. Some clones are missing from TCRdb's copy, which holds only in-frame ones; the method was immunoSEQ multiplex PCR. The data contain approximately 130,000 clones, 90% to 95% of them singletons. The specimen comprised peripheral blood, sampled on day 0 of AZD1222 vaccination. All receptors come from an adult in good health.

The V and J genes are TRBV5-6 and TRBJ2-2; 10 positions match TRBD2. This CDR3 contains 16 residues. Germline assignment: CDR1 SGHDT and CDR2 YYEEEE. The trim removed 5 bases at V and 1 base at J, leaving 5 bases unmatched. The CDR3 sequence is CASRSLAGVNTGELFF. CDR3 sequence (DNA): TGTGCCAGCAGATCTCTAGCGGGAGTGAACACCGGGGAGCTGTTTTTT.

V is TRBV19 and J is TRBJ1-4, with 9 positions matching TRBD1. The CDR3 runs 14 residues. From germline, CDR1 is LNHDA and CDR2 SQIVND (reference sequence). V lost 6 bases and J lost 4; bases outside the gene matches: 3. CDR3 sequence (DNA): TGTGCCAGTAGCTCGACAGGGGGTAATGAAAAACTGTTTTTT. Translation: CASSSTGGNEKLFF.

This chain links TRBV28 with TRBJ2-3, with D maybe TRBD2 (6 bases). The germline V gene encodes CDR1 MDHEN and CDR2 SYDVKM. With 5 bases removed from V and 7 bases from J, the gap between germline ends came to 13 bases. The CDR3 has 13 amino acids. The CDR3 nucleotides read TGTGCCAGCAGTCTTCGCACTAGCCATACGCAGTATTTT. It encodes CASSLRTSHTQYF.

This rearrangement joins TRBV7-8 to TRBJ2-1; the match to TRBD2 covers 9 bases. The trim removed 9 bases at V and 1 base at J, leaving 4 bases unmatched. In germline, CDR1 is SGHVS, CDR2 FQNEAQ. This CDR3 spans 14 amino acids. CDR3: CASEAGGSYNEQFF. CDR3 DNA sequence: TGTGCCAGTGAGGCGGGAGGGTCCTACAATGAGCAGTTCTTC.

This chain joins TRBV6-6 and TRBJ2-7, with 8 nucleotides matching TRBD2. Germline values: CDR1 MNHNY, CDR2 SVGAGI (reference sequence). The junction had 6 bases not matched to a gene; V was cut back by 4 bases and J by 1 base. The CDR3 loop spans 15 amino acids. CDR3 sequence: CASSSHIAGSYEQYF. The CDR3 region has the DNA TGTGCCAGCAGTTCCCATATAGCGGGATCCTACGAGCAGTACTTC.

J is TRBJ2-1 and V is TRBV11-3, with 9 positions matching TRBD1. Per germline, CDR1 SGHNT and CDR2 YENEEA. This CDR3 is 18 amino acids long. Unmatched junction bases numbered 13, after V lost 3 bases and J lost 4 bases. CDR3 bases: TGTGCCAGCAGCTTCGACATACGAACAGGGGGCGCTTACAATGAGCAGTTCTTC. The encoded protein is CASSFDIRTGGAYNEQFF.

This rearrangement joins TRBV7-2 to TRBJ1-2; TRBD1 matches at 8 bases. The CDR3 totals 14 residues. The germline gives CDR1 SGHTA, CDR2 FQGNSA. Trimming took 0 bases from V and 7 from J; bases not matched to a gene: 4. The CDR3 DNA reads as TGTGCCAGCAGCTTAGCGCAGGGGGCGCGTGGCTACACCTTC. Translating gives CASSLAQGARGYTF.

This chain links TRBV4-2 with TRBJ1-4; 8 nucleotides line up with TRBD1. This CDR3 has 14 amino acids. V shed 0 bases, J shed 14 bases, and the junction held 8 bases outside the gene matches. The germline V gene has CDR1 LGHNA and CDR2 YNFKEQ. The DNA for the CDR3 is TGTGCCAGCAGCCAAGACTCCGGGACAGGCCCCCTGTTTTTT. Amino acids: CASSQDSGTGPLFF.

The V and J genes are TRBV2 and TRBJ2-2, with 7 bases that match TRBD2. The CDR3 extends over 15 amino acids. Per germline, CDR1 SNHLY and CDR2 FYNNEI. Trimming removed 6 bases from V and 4 bases from J; junction bases left unmatched: 8. The CDR3 DNA follows: TGTGCCAGCAGCCCCACCGGGAGGCTCACCGGGGAGCTGTTTTTT. It yields the protein CASSPTGRLTGELFF.

The rearrangement links TRBV7-2 to TRBJ1-2; D not resolved. The germline V and J ends were trimmed by 1 base and 0 bases, with 6 bases remaining between them. Germline CDR1 reads SGHTA; CDR2 reads FQGNSA. The CDR3 runs to 14 residues. CDR3 protein: CASSLGSTNYGYTF. The DNA of the CDR3 is TGTGCCAGCAGCTTAGGGAGTACTAACTATGGCTACACCTTC.

CDR3 coding DNA: TGCGCCAGCAGCTTGGGACTAGCGGTTACTTGGGAGCAGTACTTC. Protein: CASSLGLAVTWEQYF. The chain carries TRBV5-1 and TRBJ2-7; TRBD2 matches 9 bases. This CDR3 contains 15 residues. The V segment lost 0 bases and the J segment 7 bases; nucleotides outside the gene matches: 8. Germline loops: CDR1 SGHRS, CDR2 YFSETQ.